This T cell receptor (beta chain) emerged from a study of blood T cell repertoires in COVID-19. The wider study: Collection of acute and convalescent COVID-19 samples took place in the United States, Italy and Spain.

The germline gives CDR1 MNHEY, CDR2 SVGAGI. With 7 bases removed from V and 5 bases from J, the gap between germline ends came to 8 bases. This CDR3 has 11 amino acids. How the authors handled the data: Nucleated cell number was recorded as an estimate derived from reference gene primer amplification. Sequencing was performed with immunoSEQ multiplex PCR; in TCRdb, only in-frame clones are kept and a portion is missing. V and J calls and clone size are as listed in that table; D and trimming were resolved from the DNA. The table shows 100,000 to 150,000 clones, with around 88% occurring only once. The chain is built from TRBV6-5 and TRBJ1-2, with D unresolved. The sequence came from a man aged 50 to 60 with acute or convalescent COVID-19. Sequencing input: peripheral blood. The CDR3 sequence is CASTRLYGYTF. The CDR3, as DNA: TGTGCCAGCACCAGATTATATGGCTACACCTTC.